The clone carrying this T cell receptor (beta chain) was seen a few times. The antigen is not known. The data belong to a study of blood T cells in healthy people across ages. Points from the study as a whole: Naive CD4+ cells and diversity were both higher in long-lived donors than in aged donors. Older age went with lower TCR beta diversity per million T cells, in a roughly linear way. The lack of PBMC sorting stopped any conclusive naive versus antigen-experienced comparison.

Samples each had at least 6 micrograms of total RNA extracted. CDR1 and CDR2 (germline): LGHNA, YSLEER. V was pared by 3 bases and J by 2 bases, with 7 bases of the junction left unmatched. This CDR3 region has 16 residues. A second roughly 6 to 12 cycle PCR used barcoded and J-beta primers. TCRdb re-called the 5' RACE reads through MiXCR, storing one row per CDR3 protein. The table records approximately 1.5 million distinct CDR3 sequences, roughly 43% of them present only once. The J gene is TRBJ2-7, the V gene TRBV4-3, with 10 bases lining up with TRBD2. The source is a woman younger than 35 in good health. The specimen was blood. The CDR3 loop reads CASSQLLAGAPYEQYF. DNA of the CDR3: TGCGCCAGCAGCCAGCTCCTAGCGGGGGCACCCTACGAGCAGTACTTC.